This TCR beta chain was captured by sequencing in a study of T-cell memory formation after mild COVID-19 (dated by TCRdb to the early 2020s). Regarding the study in general: TCR sequence clusters from the two donors were found to be largely donor specific. In a couple of donors, T-cell clones that expanded and contracted after mild COVID-19 were tracked by sequencing TCRalpha and TCRbeta repertoires over time. The cohort comprised two young, previously healthy adult volunteers, one female and one male.

For sequencing, an Illumina NovaSeq 6000 was employed. Using 5'RACE with constant-segment primers, TCRalpha and TCRbeta cDNA libraries were constructed, with sample barcodes and unique molecular identifiers added in the process. RNA was extracted from every sample with Trizol reagent. Library amplification was performed in two PCR steps, and a second sample barcode and Illumina TruSeq adapters were introduced in the second step. The libraries were sequenced on an Illumina NovaSeq using 2 x 150 bp paired-end reads. The authors processed their data as follows. The reads were demultiplexed and collapsed into UMI-guided consensus sequences using migec v1.2.7. Using mixcr v2.1.11, UMI consensuses were aligned to TRA and TRB V and J templates and then assembled into clonotypes. A clonotype was counted as expanded or contracted only if both edgeR and NoisET called the change significant, with noise models trained on biological replicates. edgeR calls used a false discovery rate-adjusted p below 0.01 and a log2 fold-change threshold of 1. As an exploratory analysis of dynamics, PCA with hierarchical clustering was applied to max-normalized trajectories of the 1000 most abundant clonotypes. The CD4 or CD8 phenotype of responding clones was assigned using the separately sequenced CD4+ and CD8+ repertoires. TCRdb handled the public reads itself, with Q25 trimming in fastp and clone calling in MiXCR, and kept productive beta chains. Identical CDR3 protein sequences are pooled into one entry, listed with their most common genes and DNA. The V and J calls here are based on TCRdb, not the publication. This sample lists 250,000 to 350,000 distinct CDR3 sequences; approximately 19% were detected once. The top ten clonotypes cover more than 20% of the sample.

PBMCs were isolated by Ficoll-Paque density gradient centrifugation. The junction carries 7 bases between V and J, which are trimmed by 3 bases and 4 bases respectively. The CDR3 measures 12 amino acids from cysteine to valine. Only CDR3 DNA is held: 36 bases, read in frame from base 1. The germline V gene specifies MNHEY as CDR1 and SVGEGT as CDR2. The investigation overall reported the following: Clones that contracted from day 15 to 85 showed balanced CD4/CD8 phenotypes, whereas a second wave of clones that expanded from day 15 to 37 leaned towards CD4+. The study included only a couple of mild cases, and larger cohorts that include severe cases with pre-infection samples were judged to be necessary. Some responding clones were found in pre-infection memory, which suggests that pre-existing cross-reactive memory T cells took part in the SARS-CoV-2 response. Contracting CD4+ clones were located mainly in the CM and EM memory subsets, whereas CD8+ clones were found to be enriched in EMRA. Whether the second-wave clones peaking on day 37 were SARS-CoV-2 specific was not confirmed.

A remark on this clonotype: What antigen it recognizes has not been identified. Base quality data are lacking; no much larger clone is found one base away.

Sequenced input: PBMCs or a T cell subset sorted from them (not recorded which). This chain is built from TRBV6-2 or TRBV6-3 and TRBJ2-7; too little of a D gene remains to name it. This TCR was sampled from a young man who had mild COVID-19 (a few samples of this study predate the infection). The sample titles of this study are shuffled in the database, so cell type and time point are left out; the donor was told from shared clones. DNA sequence: TGTGCCAGCAGTTATAGGGAATACGAGCAGTACGTC. Translated, it gives CASSYREYEQYV.